The clone carrying this T cell receptor beta chain came up once. These data come from a study of long-term antiretroviral therapy in people with HIV. It was version v3.0 of the immunoSEQ assay that was run at survey level. Sequenced by immunoSEQ multiplex PCR; TCRdb stores in-frame clones only, minus some. This sample yields about 39,000 clones, of which 85% are seen a single time; approximately 6% belongs to the top ten. The germline CDR1 and CDR2 sequences are SGHRS and YFSETQ. This CDR3 is built from 15 residues. V shed 5 bases and J shed 5 bases, with 17 bases lying between them. The genes are TRBV5-1 and TRBJ2-4; possible D gene TRBD2, 6 bases. The clonotype was recovered from a woman in her 50s with HIV. Here the sequenced sample was unsorted PBMCs, taken 3.1 years after starting antiretroviral therapy. The CDR3 loop is CASRWDFGHENIQYF. CDR3 sequence (DNA): TGCGCCAGCAGGTGGGACTTCGGGCACGAAAACATTCAGTACTTC.